This TCR beta chain is from a study of shared clonotypes between healthy human individuals (dated by TCRdb to the early 2020s). Background for the entire study: The cohort comprised a couple of women and a few men aged 18 to 49 years. For each donor, three plates each were used for CD4 naive and CD4 memory, two plates were used for CD8 naive, and one plate was used for CD8 memory. To estimate repertoire size and how much clonotype sharing occurs between individuals, the study deeply sequenced the blood TCR repertoires of roughly 5 healthy adults. Libraries were prepared and TCR repertoires were sequenced by different laboratories using diverse techniques, in order to increase sequencing depth and limit assay-specific biases. Leukapheresis yielded between about 0.94 and 8.9 billion PBMCs per donor. Study-wide conclusions, independent of this receptor: Only blood was sampled, and tissue TCR repertoires likely differ from those in blood. Based on pairwise subsampling, the degree of clonotype sharing among donors was expected to be affected by sequencing depth. When a handful of donors were compared, the shared fraction of clonotypes was about 5.5% for naive CD4, more than 3% for naive CD8, more than 2% for memory CD4, and 0.4% for memory CD8. Rarefaction of sorted-subset datasets indicated incomplete sequencing despite the large sequencing depth. Higher generation probabilities were observed for clonotypes shared by all four sorted-subset donors than for non-shared clonotypes. Naive subsets generally had larger estimated clonotype richness than memory subsets did. The genetic and exposure-history diversity represented was limited by the small number of donors.

TCR CDR3 regions were amplified from genomic DNA by multiplex PCR using the deep immunoSEQ assay. Extracted genomic DNA from each cell subset was spread evenly across all wells of several immunoSEQ 96-well plates, with each plate serving as a replicate. Each replicate PCR for sorted subsets received approximately 220 ng genomic DNA, equal to about 30,000 T cell genomes. The purified libraries were quantified using a Qubit 3.0 fluorometer, sized with a Bioanalyzer 2100, and then quantified again using the KAPA Library Quantification kit. Each immunoSEQ 96-well plate was sequenced on its own single-read 150-cycle Illumina NextSeq 550 flow cell. Per the original workflow: The immunoSEQ output contained only junctional sequences without quality scores, so filtering could not match that applied to full-length reads. Sequences were annotated with PyIR, a Python wrapper for IgBLAST v1.9, using IMGT germline references to assign V/J genes and CDR3. Reads with weak V/J assignments (E-value above 1e-6), missing CDR3, stop codons, out-of-frame junctions, or ambiguous translated residues were removed. V3J clonotypes were defined as sequences sharing the same inferred V gene, J gene, and CDR3 amino acid sequence. Percentage overlap between repertoires was computed as shared unique clonotypes divided by the size of the smaller repertoire. Richness of each repertoire was evaluated using RTK rarefaction, the Chao1 estimator, and Recon v2.1 estimates of unobserved clonotypes. For all TCRbeta clonotypes obtained by the gDNA method from a handful of donors, generation probabilities were computed with OLGA. The table was pulled from immuneACCESS by TCRdb, which kept in-frame rearrangements only. Such tables lose some clones; where checked, under half of the loss comes from unresolved V genes, and the rest has no known cause. V and J calls and clone size are copied from that table; D and trimming were computed from the DNA. This sample gives 980,000 or so clones in total; more than 75% of them show up just once. Approximately 1.5% of the sample is in the top ten clones.

The donors were healthy, HIV-negative adults who had no recently reported acute infections or vaccinations. All donors were Caucasian adults living in Nashville, Tennessee, USA. CD4+ T cells were enriched by magnetic negative selection, after which naive cells were positively selected on CD45RA and the negative fraction was taken as the memory subset. Blood was obtained by leukapheresis, after which PBMCs were separated by Ficoll-Histopaque density gradient centrifugation and cryopreserved in liquid nitrogen vapor phase. Purity and quantity of every magnetically sorted T cell population were checked by analytical flow cytometry. From each sorted fraction, genomic DNA was isolated and quantified by UV absorbance on a Nanodrop 2000c. The CDR3 runs 14 amino acids, cysteine and phenylalanine included. Only the CDR3 region is kept as DNA, spanning 42 bases read in frame from base 1. CDR1 and CDR2 were assigned from the germline V gene as MNHEY and SVGAGI. V loses 4 bases, J loses 4 bases, and the germline ends lie 14 bases apart.

For this clone: Its specific antigen is unknown. No base quality information exists; no much larger clone differs at one position.

The sample comprised memory CD4+ T cells sorted from blood. Sample cell subset or site, as interpreted from the label and publication: CD45RA-negative fraction. This chain is built from TRBV6-5 and TRBJ2-7, with TRBD2 tentatively as D gene (6 bases match). The clonotype originates from a man aged 18 to 30 in good health. The CDR3 region: CASSSGSFGYEQYF. The DNA is as follows: TGTGCCAGCAGTTCCGGGAGCTTTGGGTACGAGCAGTACTTC.